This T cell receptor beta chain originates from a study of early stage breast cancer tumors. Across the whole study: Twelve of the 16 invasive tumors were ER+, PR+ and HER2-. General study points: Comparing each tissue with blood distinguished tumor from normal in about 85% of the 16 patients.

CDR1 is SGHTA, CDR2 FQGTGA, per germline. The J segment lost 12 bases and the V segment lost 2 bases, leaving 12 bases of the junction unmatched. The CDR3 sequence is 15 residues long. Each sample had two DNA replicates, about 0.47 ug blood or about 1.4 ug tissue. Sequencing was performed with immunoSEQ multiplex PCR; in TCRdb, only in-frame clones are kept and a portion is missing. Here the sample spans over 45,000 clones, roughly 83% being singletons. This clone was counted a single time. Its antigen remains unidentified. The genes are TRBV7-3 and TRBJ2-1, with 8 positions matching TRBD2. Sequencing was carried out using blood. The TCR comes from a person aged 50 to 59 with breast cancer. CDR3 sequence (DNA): TGTGCCAGCAGCTTATCCCCGGGAGTAAGCGGGGGGCAGTTCTTC. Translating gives CASSLSPGVSGGQFF. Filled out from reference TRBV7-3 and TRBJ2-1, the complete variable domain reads GAGVSQTPSNKVTEKGKYVELRCDPISGHTALYWYRQSLGQGPEFLIYFQGTGAADDSGLPNDRFFAVRPEGSVSTLKIQRTERGDSAVYLCASSLSPGVSGGQFFGPGTRLTVL.